This T cell receptor beta chain was found in a study of prognosis after radiotherapy for stage I lung cancer. Study-level information: Distant metastases were recorded in a handful of patients after radiotherapy, at a median of approximately 7 months, and no significant progression was recorded in roughly 15.

Multiplex PCR in two rounds served to amplify TCR beta CDR3 from genomic DNA. The authors ran first-round PCR with primers specific to each TRBV and TRBJ gene. MiXCR was run by TCRdb on the multiplex PCR reads, yielding one entry per CDR3 protein. The sample carries about 8,500 distinct CDR3 sequences, approximately 60% recorded once. The V gene's germline CDR1 is SNHLY and CDR2 FYNNEI. V shed 6 bases and J shed 7 bases, with 19 bases lying between them. The CDR3 spans 15 residues. The TCR sequence derives from a donor over 45 with non-small cell lung cancer. The chain has TRBV2 and TRBJ2-1, with D perhaps matching TRBD1 (6 bases). This specimen consisted of PBMCs, obtained before or after stereotactic body radiation therapy (not recorded which). For the CDR3, the DNA is TGTGCCAGCAGGGTCAACTTGGACAGAATAAATGAGCAGTTCTTC. Translating gives CASRVNLDRINEQFF.